What follows are 9 T cell receptor beta chains derived from one specimen sequenced in a study of T cell responses to AZD1222 COVID-19 vaccine. Some clones are missing from TCRdb's copy, which holds only in-frame ones; the method was immunoSEQ multiplex PCR. The sample carries under 150,000 clones, less than 90% recorded once. The sequences come from peripheral blood, collected on day 0 of AZD1222 vaccination. The receptor source for this set is an adult in good health.

The rearrangement joins TRBV12-3 or TRBV12-4 to TRBJ1-1; 8 nucleotides agree with TRBD1. J gave up 1 base and V 8 bases, and 3 bases lay outside the gene matches. The CDR3 contains 13 residues. The CDR3 region has the DNA TGTGCCAGCGCGGGGACAGGGAACACTGAAGCTTTCTTT. It encodes CASAGTGNTEAFF.

The chain couples TRBV7-9 to TRBJ1-1; TRBD1 might be the D (6 bases). The V gene lost 1 base and the J gene lost 6 bases, with 12 bases spanning the gap. The germline CDR1 and CDR2 sequences are SEHNR and FQNEAQ (reference sequence). The CDR3 runs to 14 residues. The DNA for the CDR3 is TGTGCCAGCAGCTTAGGACAGGAGGGTGCTGAAGCTTTCTTT. It specifies CASSLGQEGAEAFF.

This clone has a count of ten or more. The V call is TRBV2, the J call TRBJ1-5; no definite D call. Trimming cost V 6 bases and J 7 bases, with 13 bases left between them. Germline assignment: CDR1 SNHLY and CDR2 FYNNEI. CDR3 length equals 13 residues. CDR3 sequence (DNA): TGTGCCAGCAGAAGGGCAGCGGAGCAGCCCCAGCATTTT. This sequence encodes CASRRAAEQPQHF.

This chain links TRBV19 with TRBJ1-5, with no clear D. V was trimmed by 11 bases and J by 5 bases, leaving 16 bases between them. Germline V gene sequence: CDR1 LNHDA, CDR2 SQIVND (reference sequence). The CDR3 is 13 residues long. CDR3 bases: TGTGCCTGCCGCCGGACTGCTGATCAGCCCCAGCATTTT. It encodes CACRRTADQPQHF.

The chain carries TRBV29-1 and TRBJ1-2, with 10 bases lining up with TRBD1. With V trimmed by 8 bases and J by 6 bases, 6 bases remained unmatched. This CDR3 region has 12 residues. Germline CDR1 is SQVTM and CDR2 is ANQGSEA. CDR3 amino acids: CSLWTGGHGYTF. CDR3 coding DNA: TGCAGCTTATGGACAGGGGGTCATGGCTACACCTTC.

The J gene is TRBJ2-7, the V gene TRBV27; D might be TRBD2 (6 bases). The CDR3 totals 15 residues. V dropped 0 bases and J dropped 0 bases, with 9 bases sitting between them. Germline values: CDR1 MNHEY, CDR2 SMNVEV (reference sequence). This chain's CDR3 is CASSLSLGSSYEQYF. The DNA of the CDR3 is TGTGCCAGCAGTTTATCACTCGGGAGCTCCTACGAGCAGTACTTC.

V and J are TRBV3-1 (or the pseudogene TRBV3-2) and TRBJ2-2, with TRBD2 matching 7 bases. The CDR3 sequence is 16 residues long. V lost 0 bases to trimming and J lost 6 bases; unmatched junction nucleotides: 7. The V gene's germline CDR1 is LGHDT and CDR2 YNNKEL (reference sequence). The CDR3 loop is CASSQDTGGRSGELFF. The CDR3 nucleotides are TGTGCCAGCAGCCAAGATACGGGCGGGAGATCCGGGGAGCTGTTTTTT.

The chain couples TRBV2 to TRBJ1-4, with 8 bases fitting TRBD1. Germline V gene sequence: CDR1 SNHLY, CDR2 FYNNEI. The junction had 10 bases not matched to a gene; V was cut back by 6 bases and J by 7 bases. The CDR3 consists of 15 residues. The chain's CDR3 is CASSLRTGSSEKLFF. Here the CDR3 DNA reads TGTGCCAGCAGCCTCCGGACAGGGTCAAGTGAAAAACTGTTTTTT.

To note about this clone: Other DNA sequences in the same sample also yield this CDR3. This chain joins TRBV5-1 and TRBJ2-7; possibly TRBD2 for D (6 bases). The V end lost 0 bases, the J end lost 2 bases, and 12 bases lay between the germline ends. The CDR3 runs to 15 residues. The germline V gene has CDR1 SGHRS and CDR2 YFSETQ. The DNA of the CDR3 is TGCGCCAGCAGCTTGGCCCCGGGGGATCCCTACGAGCAGTACTTC. Translating it yields CASSLAPGDPYEQYF.